This TCR beta chain was found in a study of blood T cell repertoires in COVID-19. V lost 5 bases, J lost 8 bases, and 15 bases lay in between. Per the germline V gene, CDR1 is MNHEY and CDR2 is SVGAGI. This CDR3 comprises 13 residues. Study processing details: Estimation of nucleated cell counts was performed using reference gene primer amplification. Sequencing used immunoSEQ multiplex PCR; TCRdb keeps in-frame clones, though not all of them. The V and J calls and the clone size are those of that table, but D and trimming were determined from the DNA. The sample includes approximately 110,000 clones, roughly 82% of them seen just once.

V is TRBV6-5 and J is TRBJ1-1; D is possibly TRBD1 (6 bases). This TCR derives from a human donor in a cohort sampled during active COVID-19. Specimen: peripheral blood. CDR3 protein: CASSRAWGLEAFF. The DNA for the CDR3 is TGTGCCAGCAGTAGGGCGTGGGGGCTAGAAGCTTTCTTT.